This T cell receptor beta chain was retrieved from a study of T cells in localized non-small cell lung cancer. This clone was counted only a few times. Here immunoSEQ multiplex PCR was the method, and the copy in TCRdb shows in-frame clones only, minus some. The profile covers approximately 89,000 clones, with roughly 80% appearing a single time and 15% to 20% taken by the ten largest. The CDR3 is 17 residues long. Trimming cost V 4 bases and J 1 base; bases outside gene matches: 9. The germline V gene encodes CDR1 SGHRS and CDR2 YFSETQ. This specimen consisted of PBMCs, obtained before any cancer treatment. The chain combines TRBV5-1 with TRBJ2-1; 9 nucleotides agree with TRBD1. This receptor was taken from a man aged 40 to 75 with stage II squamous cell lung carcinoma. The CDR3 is CASSPLQGALSYNEQFF. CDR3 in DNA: TGCGCCAGCAGCCCCTTACAGGGGGCTTTATCCTACAATGAGCAGTTCTTC.